The source of this T cell receptor (beta chain) is a study of cytotoxic CD8 clonotypes in ibrutinib-treated CLL. Whole-study findings and limits: Clonotypes that were public were uncommon, and they contracted or stayed stable on treatment.

Note on this clone: Its target is not known.

Clones were sequenced by immunoSEQ multiplex PCR, and TCRdb holds only the in-frame ones, with some missing. The sample lists some 310,000 clones; almost 80% were seen once. Germline V gene lookup returns CDR1 SEHNR and CDR2 FQNEAQ (reference sequence). Trimming pared 0 bases from V and 3 bases from J, leaving 11 bases between. CDR3 length equals 16 residues. The rearrangement links TRBV7-9 to TRBJ2-2, with D unresolved. The starting material was PBMCs, obtained before ibrutinib treatment. The sequence was collected from a human donor with chronic lymphocytic leukemia. The CDR3 DNA is TGTGCCAGCAGCTTAGCGCTGGGTTCTGACACCGGGGAGCTGTTTTTT. Amino acids: CASSLALGSDTGELFF.